The 10 T cell receptor beta chains reported below all come from one sample, sequenced in a study of blood T cell repertoires in COVID-19. Sequencing used immunoSEQ multiplex PCR; TCRdb keeps in-frame clones, though not all of them. This table holds approximately 300,000 clones, around 86% found once. Sequencing used peripheral blood. These receptor sequences come from a middle-aged man with active or convalescent COVID-19.

This clone showed up just once. V and J are TRBV14 and TRBJ1-2; D is uncertain. CDR1 and CDR2 from the germline V gene are SGHDN and FVKESK. V shed 0 bases and J shed 0 bases, with 5 bases lying between them. This CDR3 is 14 amino acids long. CDR3 residues: CASSQDRTNYGYTF. The DNA of the CDR3 is TGTGCCAGCAGCCAAGACCGTACTAACTATGGCTACACCTTC.

The chain has TRBV29-1 and TRBJ1-1; D is uncertain. V lost 7 bases and J lost 0, with 15 bases in between. Germline V gives CDR1 SQVTM, CDR2 ANQGSEA. The CDR3 runs to 14 residues. CDR3 in amino acids: CSAGRVPMNTEAFF. In DNA, the CDR3 is TGCAGCGCTGGCCGGGTACCAATGAACACTGAAGCTTTCTTT.

The chain links TRBV9 to TRBJ1-2; 9 positions agree with TRBD1. This CDR3 region has 17 residues. Germline V gives CDR1 SGDLS, CDR2 YYNGEE. V gave up 2 bases and J gave up 8 bases; unmatched junction bases: 16. The CDR3 reads CASSVNPGQGLSGGYTF. CDR3 nucleotide sequence: TGTGCCAGCAGCGTCAATCCGGGACAGGGCTTGAGTGGAGGCTACACCTTC.

The chain links TRBV6-1 to TRBJ2-5; 16 nucleotides match TRBD2. Germline V gene sequence: CDR1 MNHNS, CDR2 SASEGT. This CDR3 region has 19 residues. V dropped 2 bases and J dropped 4; count of bases not matched to a gene: 10. The CDR3 DNA follows: TGTGCCAGCAGTGAAAGCGGGACTAGCGGGAGGGCGGGCGGAGAGACCCAGTACTTC. Translating it yields CASSESGTSGRAGGETQYF.

This clone was found a few times. The DNA for the CDR3 is TGTGCCAGCAGCTTAGATCCCCAGGGAGCTTTCTTT. This encodes CASSLDPQGAFF. The chain combines TRBV7-9 with TRBJ1-1; a weak D match, TRBD1 (5 bases). The V and J ends lost 1 base and 10 bases respectively, with 10 bases between them. CDR3 size: 12 residues. Germline-derived CDR1 and CDR2 are SEHNR and FQNEAQ (reference sequence).

V and J are TRBV18 and TRBJ2-3; 14 bases match TRBD2. V was clipped by 5 bases and J by 2 bases; unmatched bases: 6. Germline CDR1 KGHSH, CDR2 LQKENI. The CDR3 sequence is 17 residues long. CDR3 DNA sequence: TGTGCCAGCTCAGCAGGGACTAGCGGGGGAGACACAGATACGCAGTATTTT. It codes for CASSAGTSGGDTDTQYF. Using reference TRBV18 and TRBJ2-3 for the parts outside the CDR3, the full variable domain is NAGVMQNPRHLVRRRGQEARLRCSPMKGHSHVYWYRQLPEEGLKFMVYLQKENIIDESGMPKERFSAEFPKEGPSILRIQQVVRGDSAAYFCASSAGTSGGDTDTQYFGPGTRLTVL.

This clone was seen only once. The chain uses TRBV3-1 (or the pseudogene TRBV3-2) and TRBJ2-5, with D possibly being TRBD2 (5 bases). Trimming pared 0 bases from V and 5 bases from J, leaving 13 bases between. The CDR3 spans 15 residues. Germline values: CDR1 LGHDT, CDR2 YNNKEL (reference sequence). CDR3 protein: CASSQDGSGMETQYF. The CDR3 coding sequence is TGTGCCAGCAGCCAAGATGGTTCGGGAATGGAGACCCAGTACTTC.

This clone was recorded a few times. This sample includes further DNA sequences coding for the same CDR3. The J gene is TRBJ1-2, the V gene TRBV28, with TRBD1 matching over 9 bases. This CDR3 region has 14 residues. Trimming at V came to 5 bases and at J to 2 bases, leaving 3 bases not matched to a gene. Germline V gene data show CDR1 as MDHEN and CDR2 as SYDVKM. CDR3 residues: CASSPGTGNYGYTF. The DNA for the CDR3 is TGTGCCAGCAGTCCGGGGACAGGGAACTATGGCTACACCTTC.

The CDR3 DNA is TGCGCCAGCAGCTTGGTCCAGGGGATAGACGAGCAGTACTTC. This sequence encodes CASSLVQGIDEQYF. The V and J genes are TRBV5-1 and TRBJ2-7; a possible D gene is TRBD1 (6 bases). The CDR3 is 14 amino acids. Germline V gene sequence: CDR1 SGHRS, CDR2 YFSETQ. V was trimmed by 0 bases and J by 5 bases, leaving 12 bases between them.

The chain couples TRBV28 to TRBJ1-2; perhaps TRBD1 as D (5 bases). The CDR3 sequence is 14 residues long. Trimming took off 1 base at V and 7 bases at J, with 13 bases between the two ends. Germline V gene sequence: CDR1 MDHEN, CDR2 SYDVKM. The CDR3 sequence: CASSLLAGLSGYTF. For the CDR3, the DNA is TGTGCCAGCAGTTTATTGGCAGGGCTCAGTGGCTACACCTTC.